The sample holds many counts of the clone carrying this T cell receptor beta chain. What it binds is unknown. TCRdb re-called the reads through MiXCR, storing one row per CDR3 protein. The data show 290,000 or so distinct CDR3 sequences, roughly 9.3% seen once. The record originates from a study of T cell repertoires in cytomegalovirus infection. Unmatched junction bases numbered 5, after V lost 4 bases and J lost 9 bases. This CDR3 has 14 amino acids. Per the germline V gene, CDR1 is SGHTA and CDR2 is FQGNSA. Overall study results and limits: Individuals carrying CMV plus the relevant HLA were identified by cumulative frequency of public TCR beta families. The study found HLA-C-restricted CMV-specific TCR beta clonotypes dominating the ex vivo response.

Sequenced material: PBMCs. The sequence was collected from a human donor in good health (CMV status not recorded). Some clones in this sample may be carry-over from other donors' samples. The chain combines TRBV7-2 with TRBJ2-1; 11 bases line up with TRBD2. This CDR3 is CASSSSGGHVEQFF. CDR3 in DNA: TGTGCCAGCAGCTCTAGCGGGGGGCACGTTGAGCAGTTCTTC.